A selection of T cell receptor beta chains follows, all from one sample in a study of shared clonotypes between healthy human individuals. This table comes from immunoSEQ multiplex PCR, and its TCRdb copy is limited to in-frame clones, with some not included. Counted here are 2 million to 2.5 million clones, 90% to 95% occurring once; the ten biggest clones make up about 0.38%. The sequenced sample consisted of naive CD4+ T cells from PBMCs. These TCRs come from a man aged 18 to 35 in good health. Some clones in this sample may be carry-over from other donors' samples. The CDR3 runs from the conserved cysteine through the conserved F or W. The D gene is left open where the match is weak. Clone size is shown for a subset of rows, as once, few, many or a class of expanded clone.

d_gene: NA; v_gene: TRBV9; abundance: NA; j_gene: TRBJ1-6; CDR3nt: TGTGCCAGCAGCGTAGATGCGAATAATTCACCCCTCCACTTT; CDR3aa: CASSVDANNSPLHF
d_gene: NA; v_gene: TRBV5-6; abundance: NA; j_gene: TRBJ1-1; CDR3nt: TGTGCCAGCAGCTTGAGGTTTATAGGGAACACTGAAGCTTTCTTT; CDR3aa: CASSLRFIGNTEAFF
d_gene: NA; v_gene: TRBV7-3; abundance: NA; j_gene: TRBJ1-1; CDR3nt: TGTGCCAGCAGCCCGCCAGGGAGGCTGAACACTGAAGCTTTCTTT; CDR3aa: CASSPPGRLNTEAFF
d_gene: NA; v_gene: TRBV6-1; abundance: NA; j_gene: TRBJ1-2; CDR3nt: TGTGCCAGCAGAGAAGACGGTACCTATGGCTACACCTTC; CDR3aa: CASREDGTYGYTF
d_gene: TRBD1; v_gene: TRBV5-1; abundance: NA; j_gene: TRBJ2-2; CDR3nt: TGCGCCAGCAGCCCAACGACAGGGTCGGCCGGGGAGCTGTTTTTT; CDR3aa: CASSPTTGSAGELFF
d_gene: TRBD2; v_gene: TRBV30; abundance: NA; j_gene: TRBJ2-7; CDR3nt: TGTGCCTGGGGGCCAGGGGCGGGAGGTTACGAGCAGTACTTC; CDR3aa: CAWGPGAGGYEQYF
d_gene: TRBD1; v_gene: TRBV18; abundance: NA; j_gene: TRBJ1-1; CDR3nt: TGTGCCAGCTCACCAGTTCTACAGGGGGCGAACACTGAAGCTTTCTTT; CDR3aa: CASSPVLQGANTEAFF
d_gene: TRBD2; v_gene: TRBV10-3; abundance: NA; j_gene: TRBJ2-3; CDR3nt: TGTGCCATCGGGGAGCGGGAGGGCAACACAGATACGCAGTATTTT; CDR3aa: CAIGEREGNTDTQYF
d_gene: NA; v_gene: TRBV7-9; abundance: NA; j_gene: TRBJ1-4; CDR3nt: TGTGCCAGCAGCTTAGGGGGGGCAGACGAAAAACTGTTTTTT; CDR3aa: CASSLGGADEKLFF
d_gene: TRBD1; v_gene: TRBV19; abundance: NA; j_gene: TRBJ1-5; CDR3nt: TGTGCCAGTCCCGGGGCGGGGGACAGGGTCCAGCCCCAGCATTTT; CDR3aa: CASPGAGDRVQPQHF
d_gene: TRBD2; v_gene: TRBV6-5; abundance: NA; j_gene: TRBJ2-7; CDR3nt: TGTGCCAGCAGTTACAGAGCGGGACCCTACGAGCAGTACTTC; CDR3aa: CASSYRAGPYEQYF
d_gene: TRBD1; v_gene: TRBV2; abundance: NA; j_gene: TRBJ2-7; CDR3nt: TGTGCCAGCAGAAGACAGGGGAGTGGGCGCTACGAGCAGTACTTC; CDR3aa: CASRRQGSGRYEQYF
d_gene: TRBD2; v_gene: TRBV7-9; abundance: NA; j_gene: TRBJ2-3; CDR3nt: TGTGCCAGCACCAGCGGGAGACGTGGGGGCACAGATACGCAGTATTTT; CDR3aa: CASTSGRRGGTDTQYF
d_gene: NA; v_gene: TRBV4-1; abundance: once; j_gene: TRBJ1-4; CDR3nt: TGCGCCAGCAGTATTTCAGAGGGCAGGACAAATGAAAAACTGTTTTTT; CDR3aa: CASSISEGRTNEKLFF
d_gene: TRBD2; v_gene: TRBV7-7; abundance: NA; j_gene: TRBJ2-1; CDR3nt: TGTGCCAGCAGCTTAAGCGGGAGCTCCTACAATGAGCAGTTCTTC; CDR3aa: CASSLSGSSYNEQFF
d_gene: TRBD1; v_gene: TRBV7-6; abundance: NA; j_gene: TRBJ2-5; CDR3nt: TGTGCCAGCAGCCCATACCCACAGGGGCCAGTAGGGACCCAGTACTTC; CDR3aa: CASSPYPQGPVGTQYF
d_gene: NA; v_gene: TRBV28; abundance: NA; j_gene: TRBJ1-4; CDR3nt: TGTGCCAGCAGCCGCCTACCGGGACAAACTAATGAAAAACTGTTTTTT; CDR3aa: CASSRLPGQTNEKLFF
d_gene: NA; v_gene: TRBV29-1; abundance: NA; j_gene: TRBJ2-5; CDR3nt: TGCAGCGTAGCCCAGACAGCATTCCAAGAGACCCAGTACTTC; CDR3aa: CSVAQTAFQETQYF
d_gene: NA; v_gene: TRBV6-1; abundance: NA; j_gene: TRBJ2-6; CDR3nt: TGTGCCAGCAGTGCCCCTGCAGGGCTTCCTGGGGCCAACGTCCTGACTTTC; CDR3aa: CASSAPAGLPGANVLTF
d_gene: NA; v_gene: TRBV28; abundance: NA; j_gene: TRBJ2-7; CDR3nt: TGTGCCAGCAGGTCTGGGAGGAGCTCCTACGAGCAGTACTTC; CDR3aa: CASRSGRSSYEQYF
d_gene: TRBD2; v_gene: TRBV28; abundance: NA; j_gene: TRBJ2-3; CDR3nt: TGTGCCAGCAGTCTAGCGGGCGGGGGGGCAGATACGCAGTATTTT; CDR3aa: CASSLAGGGADTQYF
d_gene: NA; v_gene: TRBV11-2; abundance: NA; j_gene: TRBJ2-3; CDR3nt: TGTGCCAGCAGCTTAGAAACAGGCTTCACAGATACGCAGTATTTT; CDR3aa: CASSLETGFTDTQYF
d_gene: TRBD2; v_gene: TRBV5-1; abundance: NA; j_gene: TRBJ2-1; CDR3nt: TGCGCCAGCGCCAGCGGGACTAGCGGGTACAATGAGCAGTTCTTC; CDR3aa: CASASGTSGYNEQFF
d_gene: TRBD1; v_gene: TRBV13; abundance: NA; j_gene: TRBJ1-6; CDR3nt: TGTGCCAGCAGCCCCGACAGGGGCAATTCACCCCTCCACTTT; CDR3aa: CASSPDRGNSPLHF
d_gene: TRBD2; v_gene: TRBV7-8; abundance: NA; j_gene: TRBJ2-2; CDR3nt: TGTGCCAGCAGCTTTACTGCTAGCGGGGGCACCGGGGAGCTGTTTTTT; CDR3aa: CASSFTASGGTGELFF
d_gene: NA; v_gene: TRBV5-1; abundance: NA; j_gene: TRBJ2-5; CDR3nt: TGCGCCAGCAGCGGAGGACAGACGTACCAAGAGACCCAGTACTTC; CDR3aa: CASSGGQTYQETQYF
d_gene: TRBD2; v_gene: TRBV28; abundance: NA; j_gene: TRBJ2-7; CDR3nt: TGTGCCAGCAATGTTGCGGGAGGGACCTACGAGCAGTACTTC; CDR3aa: CASNVAGGTYEQYF
d_gene: NA; v_gene: TRBV27; abundance: NA; j_gene: TRBJ2-3; CDR3nt: TGTGCCAGCAGTTTAACCAGGGTTTTTGATACGCAGTATTTT; CDR3aa: CASSLTRVFDTQYF
d_gene: NA; v_gene: TRBV23-1; abundance: NA; j_gene: TRBJ2-2; CDR3nt: TGCGCCAGCAGCCAACCTCCGGAACTGTTTTTT; CDR3aa: CASSQPPELFF
d_gene: TRBD2; v_gene: TRBV7-2; abundance: NA; j_gene: TRBJ2-2; CDR3nt: TGTGCCAGCAGCCAAAGCGGGGCTAACACCGGGGAGCTGTTTTTT; CDR3aa: CASSQSGANTGELFF
d_gene: NA; v_gene: TRBV19; abundance: once; j_gene: TRBJ1-5; CDR3nt: TGTGCCAGTAGTAGTACAGAGAATCAGCCCCAGCATTTT; CDR3aa: CASSSTENQPQHF
d_gene: NA; v_gene: TRBV28; abundance: NA; j_gene: TRBJ2-2; CDR3nt: TGTGCCAGCAGTTTATTCGGGAAGAACACCGGGGAGCTGTTTTTT; CDR3aa: CASSLFGKNTGELFF
d_gene: NA; v_gene: TRBV12-5; abundance: NA; j_gene: TRBJ2-1; CDR3nt: TGTGCTAGTGGTCCGCCTCTATCCCGCAATGAGCAGTTCTTC; CDR3aa: CASGPPLSRNEQFF
d_gene: TRBD2; v_gene: TRBV15; abundance: NA; j_gene: TRBJ2-3; CDR3nt: TGTGCCTCAGCTGCGGCTAGCGGTAGCACAGATACGCAGTATTTT; CDR3aa: CASAAASGSTDTQYF
d_gene: NA; v_gene: TRBV18; abundance: NA; j_gene: TRBJ2-6; CDR3nt: TGTGCCAGCTCACCACGCCAGGCGGCAATCTCTGGGGCCAACGTCCTGACTTTC; CDR3aa: CASSPRQAAISGANVLTF
d_gene: NA; v_gene: TRBV28; abundance: NA; j_gene: TRBJ2-7; CDR3nt: TGTGCCAGCAGTTTAGAGGAGGAGCAGTACTTC; CDR3aa: CASSLEEEQYF
d_gene: NA; v_gene: TRBV5-5; abundance: NA; j_gene: TRBJ1-4; CDR3nt: TGTGCCAGCAGCTTGGTTGATCCGGACCCTAATGAAAAACTGTTTTTT; CDR3aa: CASSLVDPDPNEKLFF
d_gene: NA; v_gene: TRBV6-6; abundance: NA; j_gene: TRBJ2-7; CDR3nt: TGTGCCAGCACCAGATATCCCAGCGGCTACGAGCAGTACTTC; CDR3aa: CASTRYPSGYEQYF
d_gene: NA; v_gene: TRBV21-1; abundance: NA; j_gene: TRBJ2-1; CDR3nt: TGTGCCAGCAGCAAACGTCGCTACGGGCCAGGACTAGCGGAAGAGAACAATGAGCAGTTCTTC; CDR3aa: CASSKRRYGPGLAEENNEQFF
d_gene: TRBD1; v_gene: TRBV14; abundance: once; j_gene: TRBJ1-2; CDR3nt: TGTGCCAGCAGCCCCTACCCAGAGGGGGCAAACTATGGCTACACCTTC; CDR3aa: CASSPYPEGANYGYTF
d_gene: NA; v_gene: TRBV28; abundance: NA; j_gene: TRBJ2-7; CDR3nt: TGTGCCAGCAGTTTACTAGCAGCCGGGGAAAGAGGGGCCTTTAACTTC; CDR3aa: CASSLLAAGERGAFNF
d_gene: TRBD1; v_gene: TRBV9; abundance: NA; j_gene: TRBJ2-2; CDR3nt: TGTGCCAGCAGCGAAAGAGGGGGCTTGACCGGGGAGCTGTTTTTT; CDR3aa: CASSERGGLTGELFF
d_gene: NA; v_gene: TRBV4-1; abundance: NA; j_gene: TRBJ2-1; CDR3nt: TGCGCCAGCAGCCATATACAGGATGAGCAGTTCTTC; CDR3aa: CASSHIQDEQFF
d_gene: TRBD1; v_gene: TRBV10-3; abundance: NA; j_gene: TRBJ1-2; CDR3nt: TGTGCCATCAGTGAGTCGAACAGGGGAGGAAGTGGCTACACCTTC; CDR3aa: CAISESNRGGSGYTF
d_gene: NA; v_gene: TRBV2; abundance: NA; j_gene: TRBJ2-2; CDR3nt: TGTGCCAGCATCTTTATGGGGAGATCGAACACCGGGGAGCTGTTTTTT; CDR3aa: CASIFMGRSNTGELFF
d_gene: NA; v_gene: TRBV5-8; abundance: NA; j_gene: TRBJ2-1; CDR3nt: TGTGCCAGCACACGAGTGGGGGAGCAGTTCTTC; CDR3aa: CASTRVGEQFF
d_gene: NA; v_gene: TRBV10-3; abundance: NA; j_gene: TRBJ1-5; CDR3nt: TGTGCCATCAGTGAGGGGAAAACCAGTGCAGTAGATCAGCCCCAGCATTTT; CDR3aa: CAISEGKTSAVDQPQHF
d_gene: TRBD2; v_gene: TRBV4-3; abundance: NA; j_gene: TRBJ2-7; CDR3nt: TGCGCCAGCAGCCAAGACTTAGCGGGAGTTTACGAGCAGTACTTC; CDR3aa: CASSQDLAGVYEQYF
d_gene: TRBD2; v_gene: TRBV11-2; abundance: NA; j_gene: TRBJ2-1; CDR3nt: TGTGCCAGCAGCCAGGGACTAGCGGGTGTACCTTTCTACAATGAGCAGTTCTTC; CDR3aa: CASSQGLAGVPFYNEQFF
d_gene: NA; v_gene: TRBV6-5; abundance: NA; j_gene: TRBJ1-5; CDR3nt: TGTGCCAGCAGTTACTCGTCCCTTAGCAATCAGCCCCAGCATTTT; CDR3aa: CASSYSSLSNQPQHF
d_gene: NA; v_gene: TRBV2; abundance: few; j_gene: TRBJ1-3; CDR3nt: TGTGCCAGCAGTGAACGTCAGGTTGGAAACACCATATATTTT; CDR3aa: CASSERQVGNTIYF
d_gene: NA; v_gene: TRBV5-1; abundance: NA; j_gene: TRBJ1-4; CDR3nt: TGCGCCAGCAGCTTGGTGGTGGCGCCTAATGAAAAACTGTTTTTT; CDR3aa: CASSLVVAPNEKLFF
d_gene: NA; v_gene: TRBV5-1; abundance: NA; j_gene: TRBJ2-3; CDR3nt: TGCGCCAGCAGCTCCTCGGGGGTGGGCACAGATACGCAGTATTTT; CDR3aa: CASSSSGVGTDTQYF
d_gene: TRBD1; v_gene: TRBV18; abundance: NA; j_gene: TRBJ1-6; CDR3nt: TGTGCCAGCTCACCGGGGACAGGGGGTCCGACCCTCCACTTT; CDR3aa: CASSPGTGGPTLHF